One sample yielded the 8 T cell receptor beta chains listed below, sequenced in a study of OX40 agonist ivuxolimab in advanced cancers. The repertoire was sequenced with immunoSEQ multiplex PCR; TCRdb's copy has only in-frame clones and lacks some. The repertoire holds 45,000 to 65,000 clones, with 81% as singletons. Specimen: CD4+ or CD8+ T cells sorted from blood, collected in a trial of the OX40 agonist ivuxolimab. The receptor set was obtained from an adult with an advanced solid tumor such as melanoma, head and neck, liver or kidney cancer.

The chain joins TRBV27 to TRBJ1-6; TRBD1 matches at 9 bases. The CDR3 sequence is 17 residues long. The junction had 5 bases not matched to a gene; V was cut back by 5 bases and J by 0 bases. From germline, CDR1 is MNHEY and CDR2 SMNVEV (reference sequence). The CDR3 spells CASSRQTGGSYNSPLHF. The CDR3 DNA follows: TGTGCCAGCAGTAGGCAGACAGGGGGCTCCTATAATTCACCCCTCCACTTT.

The V and J genes are TRBV1 and TRBJ2-5; the table's TRBD2 call for D was not verified on the DNA. TRBV1 is given as a pseudogene. The CDR3 spans 16 residues. CDR3 loop: CTSSHRTSGYQETQYF. CDR3 in DNA: TGCACCAGCAGCCACAGGACTAGCGGCTACCAAGAGACCCAGTACTTC.

The chain has TRBV7-9 and TRBJ1-2; TRBD1 aligns across 7 bases. This CDR3 is built from 13 residues. V shed 3 bases, J shed 6 bases, and the junction held 4 bases outside the gene matches. CDR1 and CDR2 from the germline V gene are SEHNR and FQNEAQ (reference sequence). The CDR3 protein is CASSFSGGDGYTF. DNA of the CDR3: TGTGCCAGCAGCTTTTCAGGGGGAGATGGCTACACCTTC.

The chain's CDR3 is CASSPRIGQGAQGANVLTF. As DNA, the CDR3 is TGTGCCAGCTCACCAAGGATTGGACAGGGGGCGCAAGGGGCCAACGTCCTGACTTTC. This chain joins TRBV18 and TRBJ2-6, with 11 bases that match TRBD1. V was pared by 2 bases and J by 4 bases, with 10 bases of the junction left unmatched. Germline CDR1 reads KGHSH; CDR2 reads LQKENI. The CDR3 covers 19 residues.

The chain has TRBV25-1 and TRBJ1-6; 11 nucleotides line up with TRBD1. The germline gives CDR1 MGHDK, CDR2 SYGVNS. CDR3 size: 15 residues. V lost 4 bases and J lost 10; bases outside the gene matches: 6. The CDR3 reads CASSGDRGSGSPLHF. In nucleotides, the CDR3 is TGTGCCAGCAGTGGGGACAGGGGGAGTGGATCACCCCTCCACTTT.

The chain combines TRBV6-1 with TRBJ2-1; 10 nucleotides align to TRBD1. Germline V gene lookup returns CDR1 MNHNS and CDR2 SASEGT. CDR3 size: 16 residues. Unmatched junction bases numbered 10, after V lost 4 bases and J lost 7 bases. The CDR3 coding sequence is TGTGCCAGCAGTGTCAACCTGGGACAGGGGAGGAATGAGCAGTTCTTC. It is translated as CASSVNLGQGRNEQFF.

The chain joins TRBV5-1 to TRBJ2-1; D perhaps matches TRBD2 (6 bases). Per the germline V gene, CDR1 is SGHRS and CDR2 is YFSETQ. This CDR3 has 15 amino acids. Trimming left V 1 base short and J 0 bases short, with 8 bases between. CDR3: CASSLSGDSYNEQFF. In DNA, the CDR3 is TGCGCCAGCAGCTTGTCGGGGGACTCCTACAATGAGCAGTTCTTC.

V is TRBV5-5 and J is TRBJ2-3; maybe TRBD1 (6 bases). CDR3 length: 13 amino acids. V lost 4 bases to trimming and J lost 4 bases, with 10 bases between them. Germline V gives CDR1 SGHKS, CDR2 YYEKEE (reference sequence). The CDR3 spells CASSTGQPDTQYF. CDR3 nucleotide sequence: TGTGCCAGCAGCACCGGACAGCCAGATACGCAGTATTTT.